One and the same sample provided the 22 T cell receptor beta chains below, sequenced in a study of blood T cells in healthy people across ages. Primed by a sample-barcoded 5' primer and a J-beta primer mix, a second PCR proceeded for roughly 7 to 11 cycles. TCRdb passed the 5' RACE reads through MiXCR, listing each CDR3 protein once. The sample shows under 800,000 distinct CDR3 sequences, around 46% of them seen only once. The sequenced material came from blood. The receptors were sampled from an older woman in good health.

This chain uses TRBV18 with TRBJ2-5; D call uncertain. Germline V gene lookup returns CDR1 KGHSH and CDR2 LQKENI. The CDR3 is 13 amino acids. V lost 0 bases to trimming and J lost 11 bases, with 13 bases between them. The CDR3: CASSPPNLDEQYF. The CDR3 DNA sequence: TGTGCCAGCTCACCACCGAACCTGGATGAGCAGTACTTC.

On this clonotype: At one of its ends the junction is not consistent with the germline gene, which may arise from a read error. The chain links TRBV6-5 to TRBJ2-1; D not resolved. The CDR3 is made up of 15 amino acids. Germline CDR1 and CDR2: MNHEY and SVGAGI. The CDR3 loop reads CAGSYLSPGSNEQFF. The CDR3 DNA sequence: TGTGCCGGCAGTTACTTATCCCCCGGGTCCAATGAGCAGTTCTTC.

The rearrangement joins TRBV7-9 to TRBJ1-2, with 8 positions matching TRBD1. There are 15 residues in the CDR3. The V and J ends lost 1 base and 8 bases, in that order; junction bases with no gene match: 9. Per germline, CDR1 SEHNR and CDR2 FQNEAQ (reference sequence). CDR3 amino acids: CASSLEDRALGGYTF. CDR3 DNA: TGTGCCAGCAGCTTAGAGGACAGGGCACTTGGGGGCTACACCTTC.

The chain couples TRBV11-2 to TRBJ2-1; D is ambiguous. This CDR3 is 14 amino acids long. V dropped 8 bases and J dropped 0 bases, with 11 bases sitting between them. The germline V gene has CDR1 SGHAT and CDR2 FQNNGV. As DNA, the CDR3 is TGTGCCAGCGGCGTGGGTAGCTCCTACAATGAGCAGTTCTTC. Translation: CASGVGSSYNEQFF. The full variable domain, in which reference TRBV11-2 and TRBJ2-1 provide the parts outside the CDR3, is EAGVAQSPRYKIIEKRQSVAFWCNPISGHATLYWYQQILGQGPKLLIQFQNNGVVDDSQLPKDRFSAERLKGVDSTLKIQPAKLEDSAVYLCASGVGSSYNEQFFGPGTRLTVL.

J is TRBJ2-1 and V is TRBV3-1; the D gene is possibly TRBD1 (5 bases). V was cut by 3 bases and J by 2 bases, with 8 bases left in between. The CDR3 is made up of 14 amino acids. The germline gives CDR1 LGHDT, CDR2 YNNKEL (reference sequence). The CDR3 reads CASSQTDTYNEQFF. For the CDR3, the DNA is TGTGCCAGCAGCCAGACGGACACCTACAATGAGCAGTTCTTC.

The table lists this clonotype with a few counts. This chain links TRBV6-2 or TRBV6-3 with TRBJ2-1; D might be TRBD2 (5 bases). V was cut by 0 bases and J by 5 bases, with 8 bases left in between. Germline V gene sequence: CDR1 MNHEY, CDR2 SVGEGT. This CDR3 has 14 amino acids. CDR3 protein: CASSYSWRDNEQFF. CDR3 sequence (DNA): TGTGCCAGCAGTTACTCGTGGCGGGACAATGAGCAGTTCTTC.

The chain recombines TRBV20-1 with TRBJ1-2; 7 bases fit TRBD1. This CDR3 has 13 residues. Per germline, CDR1 DFQATT and CDR2 SNEGSKA (reference sequence). Losses at the gene ends were 3 bases for V and 6 bases for J; bases not matched to a gene: 7. The CDR3 DNA follows: TGCAGTGCTAGGAGACAGGGAGTTCATGGCTACACCTTC. Amino acid sequence: CSARRQGVHGYTF.

The chain has TRBV7-2 and TRBJ2-5; 12 bases fit TRBD2. V dropped 1 base and J dropped 6; count of bases not matched to a gene: 6. The CDR3 is 16 residues long. Germline V gene data show CDR1 as SGHTA and CDR2 as FQGNSA. The CDR3 protein is CASSLVLAGGQKTQYF. CDR3 in DNA: TGTGCCAGCAGCTTAGTTCTAGCGGGGGGGCAAAAGACCCAGTACTTC.

This sequence joins TRBV3-1 and TRBJ2-5; the D is unclear. The J call could be wrong; TRBJ2-1 is a better fit for the DNA end. The CDR3 spans 14 residues. The germline V gene encodes CDR1 LGHDT and CDR2 YNNKEL (reference sequence). The CDR3 loop reads CASSPSALQETQFF. DNA of the CDR3: TGTGCCAGCAGCCCCTCGGCTCTTCAAGAGACCCAGTTCTTC.

J is TRBJ1-1 and V is TRBV10-3, with D perhaps TRBD1 (6 bases). V was shortened by 4 bases and J by 5 bases, with 11 bases between the two germline ends. Germline V lookup: CDR1 ENHRY, CDR2 SYGVKD. The CDR3 consists of 13 residues. Here the CDR3 reads CAISVTGNTEAFF. The CDR3 coding sequence is TGTGCCATCAGTGTAACAGGGAATACTGAAGCTTTCTTT.

The chain recombines TRBV6-6 with TRBJ1-2; the D gene is possibly TRBD1 (5 bases). V gave up 2 bases and J gave up 1 base, with 8 bases separating them. The CDR3 spans 14 residues. The germline V gene has CDR1 MNHNY and CDR2 SVGAGI (reference sequence). The DNA for the CDR3 is TGTGCCAGCAGTTACCCGGGGGGTAACTATGGCTACACCTTC. This encodes CASSYPGGNYGYTF.

This chain joins TRBV7-6 and TRBJ2-5, with 11 bases matching TRBD1. CDR3 size: 16 residues. The V gene end was trimmed by 2 bases and the J gene end by 7 bases; junction bases not matched to a gene: 9. Germline-derived CDR1 and CDR2 are SGHVS and FNYEAQ. The DNA for the CDR3 is TGTGCCAGCAGCTTAATGAGGGGGACAGGGGGAGGGACCCAGTACTTC. This sequence encodes CASSLMRGTGGGTQYF. Full variable domain (missing parts from reference TRBV7-6 and TRBJ2-5): GAGVSQSPRYKVTKRGQDVALRCDPISGHVSLYWYRQALGQGPEFLTYFNYEAQQDKSGLPNDRFSAERPEGSISTLTIQRTEQRDSAMYRCASSLMRGTGGGTQYFGPGTRLLVL.

The V call is TRBV4-2, the J call TRBJ2-2; a possible D gene is TRBD2 (5 bases). V was clipped by 5 bases and J by 9 bases, with 10 bases between them. The CDR3 has 12 amino acids. Germline lookup yields CDR1 LGHNA and CDR2 YNFKEQ. For the CDR3, the DNA is TGTGCCAGCAGCGGAGGCATGAGGGAGCTGTTTTTT. It is translated as CASSGGMRELFF.

A single count supports this clonotype. The chain uses TRBV6-5 and TRBJ2-1; 13 nucleotides agree with TRBD2. Germline V lookup: CDR1 MNHEY, CDR2 SVGAGI. This CDR3 contains 15 residues. Unmatched junction bases numbered 8, after V lost 5 bases and J lost 10 bases. CDR3 in amino acids: CASSTRTSGRLEQFF. The CDR3 DNA sequence: TGTGCCAGCAGTACTAGGACTAGCGGGAGACTAGAGCAGTTCTTC.

This clonotype was seen a handful of times. V gene TRBV7-9 combines with J gene TRBJ2-3, with 10 bases identical to TRBD2. This CDR3 comprises 17 residues. The junction had 15 bases not matched to a gene; V was cut back by 7 bases and J by 5 bases. Per germline, CDR1 SEHNR and CDR2 FQNEAQ (reference sequence). The CDR3 loop is CASTQPRLAGVQDTQYF. Written as DNA, the CDR3 is TGTGCCAGCACCCAACCCCGGCTAGCGGGAGTCCAAGATACGCAGTATTTT.

The rearrangement joins TRBV7-2 to TRBJ2-5, with D uncertain. The assigned J gene may be wrong: the sequence end matches TRBJ2-7 better. Germline V CDR1 and CDR2: SGHTA, FQGNSA. The CDR3 runs to 14 residues. The DNA of the CDR3 is TGTGCCAGCAGCTTATCCCCGCGTTCCTACGAGCAGTACTTC. Its translation is CASSLSPRSYEQYF.

This chain's CDR3 is CASSRDTSGGEQFF. As DNA, the CDR3 is TGTGCCAGCAGCCGTGATACTAGCGGGGGTGAGCAGTTCTTC. The J gene is TRBJ2-1, the V gene TRBV27; 11 bases agree with TRBD2. Germline V gives CDR1 MNHEY, CDR2 SMNVEV (reference sequence). This CDR3 comprises 14 residues. After removal of 6 bases from V and 9 bases from J, the junction contained 7 bases not matched to a gene.

This clonotype was seen many times. V usage is TRBV6-1 and J usage is TRBJ2-1, with D perhaps matching TRBD2 (5 bases). This CDR3 has 12 residues. CDR1 is MNHNS and CDR2 is SASEGT in the germline V gene. The germline V and J ends were trimmed by 6 bases and 4 bases, with 7 bases remaining between them. As DNA, the CDR3 is TGTGCCAGCAGCCGGACTTACAATGAGCAGTTCTTC. This codes for CASSRTYNEQFF.

Remarks on this clonotype: A much larger clonotype is one base distant, so this may be a read error. Written as DNA, the CDR3 is TGCAGTGTGCCGACCGGAGGGTCCGAGACCCAGTACTTC. Its protein product is CSVPTGGSETQYF. This rearrangement joins TRBV20-1 to TRBJ2-5, with D perhaps TRBD2 (6 bases). The V and J ends lost 7 bases and 5 bases respectively, with 17 bases between them. In germline, CDR1 is DFQATT, CDR2 SNEGSKA (reference sequence). The CDR3 spans 13 residues.

V and J are TRBV20-1 and TRBJ2-5; D is perhaps TRBD2 (6 bases). Germline V gives CDR1 DFQATT, CDR2 SNEGSKA (reference sequence). The CDR3 has 15 amino acids. V lost 0 bases to trimming and J lost 2 bases, with 13 bases between them. CDR3 DNA sequence: TGCAGTGCTAGAGATAGACGGGGGATACAAGAGACCCAGTACTTC. Translating gives CSARDRRGIQETQYF.

The chain employs TRBV7-3 and TRBJ2-5, with 15 positions matching TRBD2. The CDR3 has 18 amino acids. V dropped 5 bases and J dropped 4; count of bases not matched to a gene: 11. Germline lookup yields CDR1 SGHTA and CDR2 FQGTGA. CDR3 in amino acids: CASSPRTSGGAMGETQYF. Written as DNA, the CDR3 is TGTGCCAGCAGCCCGAGGACTAGCGGGGGGGCGATGGGAGAGACCCAGTACTTC.

The V call is TRBV20-1, the J call TRBJ2-5; D not resolved. This CDR3 has 13 residues. Between the trimmed V and J ends, which lost 3 bases and 1 base, there was a span of 9 bases. The germline V gene has CDR1 DFQATT and CDR2 SNEGSKA (reference sequence). The CDR3 sequence is CSASWLTQETQYF. The CDR3 DNA sequence: TGCAGTGCTAGTTGGCTCACCCAAGAGACCCAGTACTTC.